This TCR beta chain was recovered during a study of metastatic and nonmetastatic thyroid tumors (dated by TCRdb to about 2020). Concerning the study at large: The researchers compared repertoires between peripheral blood samples and tumor or nodule tissue samples from patients with malignant or benign thyroid disease.

Library creation used PCR. Data came from an Illumina HiSeq 4000. High-throughput sequencing was used to profile the TCR beta-chain CDR3 region of each patient. In the authors' own workflow: A classifier to discriminate distant-metastatic papillary thyroid cancer patients was built from CDR3 differences across clinicopathological groups. Repertoire diversity was assessed with the Shannon index, and tumor-blood repertoire similarity with the Morisita-Horn index. The public reads were run again by TCRdb, first through fastp at Q25 and then through MiXCR, and only productive beta chains were kept. The V and J calls shown here were made by TCRdb, not taken from the authors' results. The sample table lists 9,500 to 15,000 clones, around 21% of them with a count of one. 13% to 15% of the sample goes to the ten largest clones. Findings and caveats that apply to the study as a whole: TCR beta diversity was reported as significantly higher in malignant tumors than in benign nodules, in both blood and tumor samples.

Before undergoing thyroid surgery, none of the patients had been given any kind of treatment. Using T-cell receptor beta sequencing, the study looked back at clinical samples from patients collected from the early 2010s to the late 2010s. CDR1 and CDR2 are read off the germline V gene (reference sequence) as SEHNR and FQNEAQ. The CDR3 measures 16 amino acids from cysteine to phenylalanine. Only CDR3 DNA is held: 48 bases, read in frame from base 1. V is trimmed back by 2 bases and J by 3 bases, and the junction contains 5 bases that no gene match accounts for. This clone was recorded many times. No antigen is known for it. Base-call qualities are not available, and no considerably larger clone is one nucleotide away.

The receptor comes from a female donor with papillary thyroid cancer or a benign thyroid nodule (not recorded which). Some clones in this sample may be carry-over from other donors' samples. The sample taken for sequencing was adjacent normal tissue. The receptor chain draws on TRBV7-9 and TRBJ2-3, with 10 bases matching TRBD1. Read as DNA, the sequence is TGTGCCAGCAGCTTAACGACAGGGGGCAGGACAGATACGCAGTATTTT. This yields the protein CASSLTTGGRTDTQYF.